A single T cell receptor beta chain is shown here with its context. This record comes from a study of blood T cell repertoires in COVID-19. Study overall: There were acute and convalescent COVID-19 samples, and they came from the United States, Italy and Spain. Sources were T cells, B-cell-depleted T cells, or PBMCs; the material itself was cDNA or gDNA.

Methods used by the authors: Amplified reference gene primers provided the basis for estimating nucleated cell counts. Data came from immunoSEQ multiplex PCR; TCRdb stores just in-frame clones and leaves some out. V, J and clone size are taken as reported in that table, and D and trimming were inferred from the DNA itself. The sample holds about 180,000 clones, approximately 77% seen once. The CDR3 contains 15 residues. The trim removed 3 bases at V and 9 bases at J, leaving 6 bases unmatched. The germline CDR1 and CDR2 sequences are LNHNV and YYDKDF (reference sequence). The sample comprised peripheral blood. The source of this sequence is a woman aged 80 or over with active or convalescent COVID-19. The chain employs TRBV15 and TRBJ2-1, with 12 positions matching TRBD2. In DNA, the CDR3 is TGTGCCACCAGCAGGCCTAGCGGGAGGGCCACTGAGCAGTTCTTC. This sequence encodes CATSRPSGRATEQFF. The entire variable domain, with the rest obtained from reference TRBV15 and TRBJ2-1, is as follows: DAMVIQNPRYQVTQFGKPVTLSCSQTLNHNVMYWYQQKSSQAPKLLFHYYDKDFNNEADTPDNFQSRRPNTSFCFLDIRSPGLGDTAMYLCATSRPSGRATEQFFGPGTRLTVL.